This T cell receptor beta chain was sequenced during a study of CD8 T cells in Susac syndrome. Overall study: Patients with Susac syndrome, at blood draw, were therapy-naive, on corticosteroids, or on intravenous immunoglobulin alone.

Fulfillment of recently defined diagnostic criteria for definite or probable disease was shown by the patients with Susac syndrome. The RNA input was about 0.5 to 1 ug, and it was reverse transcribed with random hexamers. The CDR3 of TCR beta was amplified by immunoSEQ multiplex PCR across 54 Vbeta and 13 Jbeta. One entry per CDR3 protein, called by TCRdb with MiXCR from the immunoSEQ multiplex PCR reads. The table lists about 180,000 distinct CDR3 sequences, about 95% of them singletons. The V gene's germline CDR1 is DFQATT and CDR2 SNEGSKA (reference sequence). Unmatched junction bases numbered 16, after V lost 3 bases and J lost 4 bases. CDR3 size: 18 residues.

This chain connects TRBV20-1 to TRBJ2-3; 10 bases fit TRBD1. The sequence came from a human donor with Susac syndrome. Sequencing input: CD4+ T cells from PBMCs. The CDR3 nucleotides are TGCAGTGCTAGCGGATACGAAGGAAGGGACAGGGGCGCAGATACGCAGTATTTT. It codes for CSASGYEGRDRGADTQYF.